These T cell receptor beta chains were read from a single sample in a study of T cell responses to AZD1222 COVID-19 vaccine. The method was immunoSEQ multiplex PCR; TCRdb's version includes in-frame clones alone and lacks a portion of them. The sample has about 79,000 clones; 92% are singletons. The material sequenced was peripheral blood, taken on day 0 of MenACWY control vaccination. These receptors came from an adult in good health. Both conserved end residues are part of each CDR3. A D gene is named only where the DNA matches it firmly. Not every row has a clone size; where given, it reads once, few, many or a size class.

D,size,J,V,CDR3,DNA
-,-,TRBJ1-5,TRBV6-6,CASSQSRAGGRNQPQHF,TGTGCCAGCAGTCAGTCCCGGGCGGGGGGACGCAATCAGCCCCAGCATTTT
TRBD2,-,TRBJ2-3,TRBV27,CASSPTSGASTDTQYF,TGTGCCAGCAGTCCGACTAGCGGGGCTAGCACAGATACGCAGTATTTT
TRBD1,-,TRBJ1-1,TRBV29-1,CSVDRTGRTEAFF,TGCAGCGTTGACCGGACAGGGAGGACTGAAGCTTTCTTT
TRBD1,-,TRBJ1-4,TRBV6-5,CASRPRGRGEKLFF,TGTGCCAGCAGACCCAGGGGGCGTGGTGAAAAACTGTTTTTT
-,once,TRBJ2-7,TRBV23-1,CASSPQGYEQYF,TGCGCCAGCAGCCCACAGGGCTACGAGCAGTACTTC
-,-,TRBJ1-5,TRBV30,CAWSVLGNQPQHF,TGTGCCTGGAGTGTACTGGGAAATCAGCCCCAGCATTTT
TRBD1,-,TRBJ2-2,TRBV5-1,CASSFGQGTTGELFF,TGCGCCAGCAGCTTTGGACAGGGGACCACCGGGGAGCTGTTTTTT
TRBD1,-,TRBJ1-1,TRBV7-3,CASSLSGGDTEAFF,TGTGCCAGCAGCTTATCAGGGGGCGACACTGAAGCTTTCTTT
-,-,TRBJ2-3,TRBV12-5,CASGLRVTDTQYF,TGTGCTAGTGGTTTGCGGGTGACAGATACGCAGTATTTT
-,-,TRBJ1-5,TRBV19,CASSIRSEGVGPQHF,TGTGCCAGTAGTATAAGGAGCGAGGGGGTGGGGCCCCAGCATTTT
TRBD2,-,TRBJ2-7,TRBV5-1,CASSSSGRLLEQYF,TGCGCCAGCAGCTCTAGCGGGAGACTCCTCGAGCAGTACTTC
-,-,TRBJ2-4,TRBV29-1,CSVEVLERNIQYF,TGCAGCGTTGAAGTATTAGAACGAAACATTCAGTACTTC
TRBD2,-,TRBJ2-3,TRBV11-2,CASSLAGLAGGPDTQYF,TGTGCCAGCAGCTTAGCCGGACTAGCGGGAGGGCCCGATACGCAGTATTTT
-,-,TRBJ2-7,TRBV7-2,CASSFGTNPAYEQYF,TGTGCCAGCAGCTTCGGGACAAACCCGGCCTACGAGCAGTACTTC